These T cell receptor beta chains were read from a single sample in a study of long-term antiretroviral therapy in people with HIV. Generated by immunoSEQ multiplex PCR, the TCRdb table keeps only in-frame clones and is missing some. The sample has around 15,000 clones; roughly nine tenths are singletons. Sequencing used unsorted PBMCs, obtained 0.6 years after starting antiretroviral therapy. The receptors come from a woman between 40 and 55 years old with HIV. Both conserved end residues are trimmed from each CDR3. Fields, in order: V gene, CDR3 protein.

V: TRBV6-1
CDR3: ASVERGEAYGYT

V: TRBV21-1
CDR3: ASSLRRKESSYEQY

V: TRBV10-3
CDR3: AARGQYVRDSPLH

V: TRBV29-1
CDR3: SVEEHRGTDTQY

V: TRBV4-3
CDR3: ASSQGQGPTYEQY

V: TRBV5-1
CDR3: ASSPRTSGVSYEQY

V: TRBV4-3
CDR3: ASSQVMDTYGYT

V: TRBV7-3
CDR3: ASGPGPGGSEAF

V: TRBV11-2
CDR3: ASSSRYEQY

V: TRBV27
CDR3: ASSFGFPNTQY

V: TRBV11-2
CDR3: ASSKGLAEETQY

V: TRBV14
CDR3: ASSHRTSGQAADTQY

V: TRBV13
CDR3: ASSGTSTNEQF

V: TRBV4-3
CDR3: ASSQDRGQTQY

V: TRBV27
CDR3: ASTPQGTGAGYGYT

V: TRBV2
CDR3: ASRIAGAMETQY

V: TRBV7-8
CDR3: ASSLGGYETQY

V: TRBV5-8
CDR3: ASSTGGMPGDSPLH

V: TRBV30
CDR3: AWGQGHHGYT

V: TRBV4-1
CDR3: ASSQDSLSWEGTGNQPQH

V: TRBV7-9
CDR3: ASSLGDGTGELNGYT

V: TRBV5-4
CDR3: ASNGGESSYNEQF

V: TRBV18
CDR3: ASSLGTENEKLF

V: TRBV7-9
CDR3: ASSVHYSSGFDDAF

V: TRBV4-3
CDR3: ASSPGGGGASNYGYT

V: TRBV7-9
CDR3: ASSLAWGGNQPQH

V: TRBV5-6
CDR3: ASSFSDRPGYGYT

V: TRBV2
CDR3: ASSYRSYGYT

V: TRBV19
CDR3: ASSHYRRQETQY

V: TRBV12-5
CDR3: ASGLGTGALGDTQY

V: TRBV19
CDR3: ASSRGENTDTQY

V: TRBV7-8
CDR3: ASSSRGGGHRETQY